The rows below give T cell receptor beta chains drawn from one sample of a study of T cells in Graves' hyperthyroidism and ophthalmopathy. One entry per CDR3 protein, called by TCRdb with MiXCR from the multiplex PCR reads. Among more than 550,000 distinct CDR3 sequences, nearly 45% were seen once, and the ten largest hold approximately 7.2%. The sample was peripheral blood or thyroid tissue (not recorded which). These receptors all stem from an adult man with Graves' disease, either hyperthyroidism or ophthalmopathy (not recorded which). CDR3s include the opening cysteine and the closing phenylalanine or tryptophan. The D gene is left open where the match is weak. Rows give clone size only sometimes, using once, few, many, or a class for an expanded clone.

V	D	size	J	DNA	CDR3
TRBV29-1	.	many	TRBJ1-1	TGCAGCGTTCGGGCGACAGGCGGGGCTTTCTTT	CSVRATGGAFF
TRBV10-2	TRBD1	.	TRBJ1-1	TGCGCCAGCGGTCGAGGACAGGGGATCATGAACACTGAAGCTTTCTTT	CASGRGQGIMNTEAFF
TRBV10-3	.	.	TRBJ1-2	TGTGCCATCAGTGAGCCCCATATGAACTATGGCTACACCTTC	CAISEPHMNYGYTF
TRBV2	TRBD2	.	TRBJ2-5	TGTGCCAGCAGCGACACTAGCGGGGGAGTACAAGAGACCCAGTACTTC	CASSDTSGGVQETQYF
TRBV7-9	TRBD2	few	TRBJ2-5	TGTGCCAGCAGCCAGGGACTAGCCAAAGAGACCCAGTACTTC	CASSQGLAKETQYF
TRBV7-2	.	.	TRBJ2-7	TGTGCCAGCAGCTTAGCGCCAGGGGCCTCCTACGAGCAGTACTTC	CASSLAPGASYEQYF
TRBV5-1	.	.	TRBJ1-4	TGCGCCAGCAGCGTATGGCCTGGGGCAACTAATGAAAAACTGTTTTTT	CASSVWPGATNEKLFF
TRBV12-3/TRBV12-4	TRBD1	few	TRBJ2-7	TGTGCCAGCAGCTCCCGGACAGGGAACTACGAGCAGTACTTC	CASSSRTGNYEQYF
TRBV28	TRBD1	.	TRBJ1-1	TGTGCCAGCAGTCCGGGGACAGTTCCTGAAGCTTTCTTT	CASSPGTVPEAFF
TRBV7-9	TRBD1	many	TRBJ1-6	TGTGCCAGCAGCTTATGGTCTCAGGGGGGTTCACCCCTCCACTTT	CASSLWSQGGSPLHF
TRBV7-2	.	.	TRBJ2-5	TGTGCCAGCAGCTCAGCCGGGCAAGAGACCCAGTACTTC	CASSSAGQETQYF
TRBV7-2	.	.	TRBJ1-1	TGTGCCAGCAGCCCCCCCCAGGGAAACACTGAAGCTTTCTTT	CASSPPQGNTEAFF
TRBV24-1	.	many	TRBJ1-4	TGTGCCACCAGTGATTCGCGCGAGATCTGGGGTAATGAAAAACTGTTTTTT	CATSDSREIWGNEKLFF
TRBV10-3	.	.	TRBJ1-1	TGTGCCATCAGTGAAGATTCCGGAGCTTTCTTT	CAISEDSGAFF
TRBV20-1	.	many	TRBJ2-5	TGCAGTGCTAGGCCGGACGAGACCCAGTACTTC	CSARPDETQYF
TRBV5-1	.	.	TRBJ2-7	TGCGCCAGCAGCTTGGTCGGGCAGTGGGTCTACGAGCAGTACTTC	CASSLVGQWVYEQYF
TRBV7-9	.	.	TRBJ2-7	TGTGCCAGCAGCCTGGACCCCTGGCTTTTCTACGAGCAGTACTTC	CASSLDPWLFYEQYF
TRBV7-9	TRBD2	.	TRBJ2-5	TGTGCCAGCAGCCTTAGCGGGATGGGGATCGAAGAGACCCAGTACTTC	CASSLSGMGIEETQYF
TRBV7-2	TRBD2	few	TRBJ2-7	TGTGCCAGCAGCTTCCGACTAGCGGGAGCCCACGAGCAGTACTTC	CASSFRLAGAHEQYF
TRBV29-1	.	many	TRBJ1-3	TGCAGCGTTGAAGATGTGACAGAAGGAAACACCATATATTTT	CSVEDVTEGNTIYF
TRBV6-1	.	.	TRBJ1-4	TGTGCCAGCAGCACGGGACGGGGGCGTACTAATGAAAAACTGTTTTTT	CASSTGRGRTNEKLFF
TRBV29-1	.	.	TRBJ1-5	TGCAGCGTAGGACCACGGGGTCAGCCCCAGCATTTT	CSVGPRGQPQHF
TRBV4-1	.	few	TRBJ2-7	TGCGCCAGCAGCCAAGATCCCCTTTACGAGCAGTACTTC	CASSQDPLYEQYF
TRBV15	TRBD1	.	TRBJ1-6	TGTGCCACCAGCGGGACAGGGGAGGCGCCCCTCCACTTT	CATSGTGEAPLHF
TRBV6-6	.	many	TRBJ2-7	TGTGCCAGCAGTCGGACCGTCGAGCAGTACTTC	CASSRTVEQYF
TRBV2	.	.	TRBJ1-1	TGTGCCAGCAGAGATGGCAGGGTTTCGGGAGCTTTCTTT	CASRDGRVSGAFF
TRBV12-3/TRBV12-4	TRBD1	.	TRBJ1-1	TGTGCCAGCAGCCCCTATAAGGGGGCCGAGACTGAAGCTTTCTTT	CASSPYKGAETEAFF
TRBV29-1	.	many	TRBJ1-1	TGCAGCGTTGAAGAAAGCGGTCAAGCTTTCTTT	CSVEESGQAFF
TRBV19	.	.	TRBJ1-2	TGTGCCAGTAGTATGGACCTCGGCGGCTACACCTTC	CASSMDLGGYTF
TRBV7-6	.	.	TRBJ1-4	TGTGCCAGCAGCTTGTTGGGTGCCCCAACTAATGAAAAACTGTTTTTT	CASSLLGAPTNEKLFF
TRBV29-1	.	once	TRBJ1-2	TGCAGCGTTAGGAGGGGGGTAGGGTATGGCTACACCTTC	CSVRRGVGYGYTF
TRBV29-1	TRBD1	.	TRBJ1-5	TGCAGCGTTGGGGACAGGGGGTTGGAAGAGACCCAGCATTTT	CSVGDRGLEETQHF